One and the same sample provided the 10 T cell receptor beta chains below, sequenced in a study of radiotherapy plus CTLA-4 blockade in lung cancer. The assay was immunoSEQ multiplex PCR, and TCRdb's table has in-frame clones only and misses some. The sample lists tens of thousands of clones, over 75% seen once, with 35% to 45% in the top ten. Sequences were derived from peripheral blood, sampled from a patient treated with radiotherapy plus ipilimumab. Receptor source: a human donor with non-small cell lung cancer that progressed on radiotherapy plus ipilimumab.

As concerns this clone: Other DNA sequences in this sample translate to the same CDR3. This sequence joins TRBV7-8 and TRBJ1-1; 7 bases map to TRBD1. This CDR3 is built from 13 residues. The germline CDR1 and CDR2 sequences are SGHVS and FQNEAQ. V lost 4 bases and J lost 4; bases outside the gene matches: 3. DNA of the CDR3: TGTGCCAGCAGCTCAGCAGGGGGCACTGAAGCTTTCTTT. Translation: CASSSAGGTEAFF.

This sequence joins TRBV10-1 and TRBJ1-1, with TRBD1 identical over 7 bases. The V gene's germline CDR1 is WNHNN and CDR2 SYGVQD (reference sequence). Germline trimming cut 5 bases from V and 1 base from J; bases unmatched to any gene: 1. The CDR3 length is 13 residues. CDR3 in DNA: TGCGCCAGCAGTAGGACAGGGAACACTGAAGCTTTCTTT. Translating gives CASSRTGNTEAFF.

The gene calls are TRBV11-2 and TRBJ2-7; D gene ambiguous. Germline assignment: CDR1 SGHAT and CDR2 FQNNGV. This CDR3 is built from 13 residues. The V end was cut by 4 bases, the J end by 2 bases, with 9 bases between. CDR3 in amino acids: CASSSYSTYEQYF. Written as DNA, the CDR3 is TGTGCCAGCAGCTCTTACAGTACCTACGAGCAGTACTTC.

The CDR3 DNA reads as TGTGCCATCAGTGGTTCCCAGGGTGGAGTAGGCTACACCTTC. It specifies CAISGSQGGVGYTF. The V call is TRBV10-3, the J call TRBJ1-2; possibly TRBD1 for D (5 bases). V lost 4 bases and J lost 8, with 17 bases in between. Looked up from germline, CDR1 is ENHRY and CDR2 is SYGVKD. The CDR3 runs to 14 residues.

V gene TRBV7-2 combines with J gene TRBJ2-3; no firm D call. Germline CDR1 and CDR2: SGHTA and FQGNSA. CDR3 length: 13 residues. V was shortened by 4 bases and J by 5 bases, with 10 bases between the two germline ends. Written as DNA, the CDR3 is TGTGCCAGCAGCTCCTCATTCATAGATACGCAGTATTTT. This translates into CASSSSFIDTQYF.

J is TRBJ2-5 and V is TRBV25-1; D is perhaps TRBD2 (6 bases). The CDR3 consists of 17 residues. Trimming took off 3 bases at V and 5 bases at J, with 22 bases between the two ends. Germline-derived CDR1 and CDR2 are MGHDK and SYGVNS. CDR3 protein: CASSDPPTRRVRETQYF. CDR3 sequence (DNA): TGTGCCAGCAGTGACCCACCAACCCGGAGGGTGCGGGAGACCCAGTACTTC.

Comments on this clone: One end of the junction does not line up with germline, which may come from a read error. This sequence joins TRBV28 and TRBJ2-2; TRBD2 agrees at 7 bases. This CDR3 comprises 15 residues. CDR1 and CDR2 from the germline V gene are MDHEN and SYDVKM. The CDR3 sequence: CASSYPGGGTGELFF. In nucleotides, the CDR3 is TGCGCCAGCAGTTATCCGGGGGGAGGGACCGGGGAGCTGTTTTTT.

CDR3 sequence: CASSLGSAGELFF. CDR3 coding DNA: TGCGCCAGCAGCCTCGGGAGCGCCGGGGAGCTGTTTTTT. This rearrangement joins TRBV4-1 to TRBJ2-2; possible D gene TRBD2, 6 bases. This CDR3 is 13 amino acids long. From germline, CDR1 is MGHRA and CDR2 YSYEKL. V was clipped by 4 bases and J by 6 bases, with 9 bases between them.

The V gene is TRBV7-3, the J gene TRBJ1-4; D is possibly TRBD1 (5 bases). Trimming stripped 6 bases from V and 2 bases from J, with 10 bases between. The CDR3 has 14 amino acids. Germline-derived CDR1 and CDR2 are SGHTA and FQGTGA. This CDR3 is CASRQGGTNEKLFF. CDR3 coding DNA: TGTGCCAGCAGGCAGGGTGGTACTAATGAAAAACTGTTTTTT.

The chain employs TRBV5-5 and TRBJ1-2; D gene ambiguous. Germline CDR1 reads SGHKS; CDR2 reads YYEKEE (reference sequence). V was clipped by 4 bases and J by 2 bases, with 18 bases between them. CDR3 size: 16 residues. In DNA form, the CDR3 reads TGTGCCAGCAGCCGCGAAATCCCCGGGAACAACTATGGCTACACCTTC. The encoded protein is CASSREIPGNNYGYTF.